This TCR beta chain was identified in a study of T cell responses to AZD1222 COVID-19 vaccine. In the study overall: Second-dose recipients at about 4 or about 12 weeks were treated as one pooled group.

With respect to this clone: The antigen is unknown.

Overall study findings and caveats: Reportedly, nearly half of unique spike TCRs recognized epitopes outside B.1.351/B.1.1.7 mutations. Repertoire sampling was restricted to post-peak T cell response timepoints.

The V gene lost 1 base and the J gene lost 2 bases, with 12 bases spanning the gap. The CDR3 runs 16 residues. Germline lookup yields CDR1 SEHNR and CDR2 FQNEAQ (reference sequence). Produced via immunoSEQ multiplex PCR; TCRdb's table is partial and in-frame only. This table has around 81,000 clones, 65% to 85% appearing once. Sequenced here: peripheral blood, sampled on day 0 of AZD1222 vaccination. This chain joins TRBV7-9 and TRBJ2-1; tentatively, D is TRBD1 (5 bases). The TCR originated in an adult in good health. For the CDR3, the DNA is TGTGCCAGCAGCTTAGGACAGTCGGGTACCTACAATGAGCAGTTCTTC. Translated, it gives CASSLGQSGTYNEQFF.